This TCR beta chain was retrieved from a study of T cell repertoires in cytomegalovirus infection. Study as a whole: CMV infection plus the matching HLA type was flagged by public TCR beta signatures.

A remark on this clonotype: Its antigen remains unknown.

TCRdb re-derived calls from the reads in MiXCR, one entry per CDR3 protein. The sample has 740,000 or so distinct CDR3 sequences, approximately 34% seen once. Study conclusions and caveats: CMV-specific TCR beta clonotypes restricted by HLA-C dominated the ex vivo response.

The CDR3 covers 17 residues. The trim removed 3 bases at V and 5 bases at J, leaving 12 bases unmatched. The germline V gene has CDR1 MGHRA and CDR2 YSYEKL. The source is a human donor in good health (CMV status not recorded). Some clones in this sample may be carry-over from other donors' samples. The sequenced sample was PBMCs. V and J are TRBV4-1 and TRBJ1-5; TRBD1 matches at 8 bases. The chain's CDR3 is CASSHSDRGIEDQPQHF. Written as DNA, the CDR3 is TGCGCCAGCAGCCACTCTGACAGGGGTATTGAGGATCAGCCCCAGCATTTT.